This T cell receptor (beta chain) was captured in a study of cytomegalovirus exposure and HLA in healthy donors. General study findings and limits: Among the most significant clusters, several appeared linked to common viral pathogens in a later analysis. In a later analysis, 15,000 to 20,000 TCR beta sequences were associated with HLA alleles at 0.05 false discovery rate. Cytomegalovirus association was assigned to about 150 TCR beta chains.

Concerning this clone itself: Its antigen is unknown.

The CDR3 is 15 amino acids. Germline CDR1 reads SGDLS; CDR2 reads YYNGEE. The J segment lost 5 bases and the V segment lost 0 bases, leaving 5 bases of the junction unmatched. The PCR used 60 Vbeta and 13 Jbeta primers. TCRdb's copy holds only in-frame clones and misses some; the assay was immunoSEQ multiplex PCR. The sample consists of 68,000 or so clones, just under 80% of them appearing once. The sequence came from a woman in her 30s in good health and CMV-seronegative. The source material was PBMCs. This chain links TRBV9 with TRBJ2-3; 8 bases are shared with TRBD2. CDR3 sequence reads: CASSVGGGHGDTQYF. The CDR3 DNA sequence: TGTGCCAGCAGCGTAGGCGGGGGGCACGGAGATACGCAGTATTTT.